These 27 T cell receptor beta chains were all obtained from the same sample, sequenced in a study of T-cell memory formation after mild COVID-19. TCRdb redid the calling of the 5' RACE reads with MiXCR, one entry per CDR3 protein. The table includes fewer than 140,000 distinct CDR3 sequences, 17% detected once. The specimen sequenced was PBMCs or a T cell subset sorted from them (not recorded which). All receptors derive from an adult woman who had mild COVID-19 (a few samples of this study predate the infection). Cell type and time point are not known.

J is TRBJ2-6 and V is TRBV7-9, with 8 bases lining up with TRBD1. V was clipped by 5 bases and J by 0 bases; unmatched bases: 9. Germline CDR1 is SEHNR and CDR2 is FQNEAQ (reference sequence). The CDR3 has 18 residues. The CDR3 DNA sequence: TGTGCCAGCAGCCCAGGACAGGGTCAGGGCTCTGGGGCCAACGTCCTGACTTTC. It is translated as CASSPGQGQGSGANVLTF.

This clonotype was observed a few times. This chain uses TRBV7-9 with TRBJ2-3, with D possibly being TRBD2 (5 bases). Trimming removed 5 bases at V and 4 bases at J, with 13 bases between. The germline CDR1 and CDR2 sequences are SEHNR and FQNEAQ (reference sequence). The CDR3 has 14 residues. The CDR3 loop is CASSGGFGADTQYF. The CDR3 DNA sequence: TGTGCCAGCAGCGGAGGATTTGGGGCAGATACGCAGTATTTT.

This clonotype was seen a few times. The gene calls are TRBV5-1 and TRBJ2-2; D not resolved. There are 15 residues in the CDR3. Germline assignment: CDR1 SGHRS and CDR2 YFSETQ. Trimming removed 0 bases from V and 4 bases from J, with 10 bases in between. CDR3 protein: CASSLVSGSTGELFF. CDR3 bases: TGCGCCAGCAGCTTGGTATCTGGGTCCACCGGGGAGCTGTTTTTT.

This chain connects TRBV9 to TRBJ1-2; D is unclear. Trimming cost V 6 bases and J 0 bases, with 15 bases left between them. This CDR3 spans 15 amino acids. Germline-derived CDR1 and CDR2 are SGDLS and YYNGEE. The CDR3 DNA is TGTGCCAGCACCCAGGTGGGCCCTTCTAACTATGGCTACACCTTC. This encodes CASTQVGPSNYGYTF.

The sample holds a few counts of this clonotype. This chain uses TRBV12-3 or TRBV12-4 with TRBJ2-3; D is unclear. Trimming cost V 6 bases and J 4 bases, with 14 bases left between them. The CDR3 consists of 14 residues. The CDR3 loop is CASSLAPASDTQYF. The CDR3 DNA follows: TGTGCCAGCAGCCTCGCACCCGCCTCAGATACGCAGTATTTT.

The V gene is TRBV20-1, the J gene TRBJ2-3; the match to TRBD2 covers 9 bases. Trimming cost V 2 bases and J 2 bases; bases outside gene matches: 17. This CDR3 contains 19 residues. The germline gives CDR1 DFQATT, CDR2 SNEGSKA (reference sequence). CDR3 amino acids: CSARSSGVASHIITDTQYF. The CDR3, as DNA: TGCAGTGCTAGATCTAGCGGGGTAGCCTCGCATATAATCACAGATACGCAGTATTTT.

The rearrangement links TRBV20-1 to TRBJ2-7, with D possibly TRBD2 on 5 matching bases. Germline V gene data show CDR1 as DFQATT and CDR2 as SNEGSKA (reference sequence). The germline V and J ends were trimmed by 0 bases and 2 bases, with 8 bases remaining between them. This CDR3 has 13 amino acids. The CDR3 here is CSARDSGTYEQYF. DNA for the CDR3: TGCAGTGCTAGAGATTCGGGGACCTACGAGCAGTACTTC.

This rearrangement joins TRBV7-6 to TRBJ2-1; D ambiguous. Germline V CDR1 and CDR2: SGHVS, FNYEAQ. Deletions cut 1 base from V and 5 bases from J, with 6 bases between. This CDR3 has 13 residues. CDR3 sequence: CASSLDRDNEQFF. The CDR3 DNA follows: TGTGCCAGCAGCTTAGATAGAGACAATGAGCAGTTCTTC.

J is TRBJ2-1 and V is TRBV20-1, with TRBD2 as a possible D gene (5 bases). The CDR3 covers 17 residues. The germline gives CDR1 DFQATT, CDR2 SNEGSKA (reference sequence). The V end lost 0 bases, the J end lost 5 bases, and 20 bases lay between the germline ends. The CDR3 region is CSARDPSEASRNNEQFF. The CDR3, as DNA: TGCAGTGCTAGAGATCCATCTGAGGCTAGCCGAAACAATGAGCAGTTCTTC.

The gene calls are TRBV6-6 and TRBJ1-1, with 8 bases matching TRBD1. Trimming removed 4 bases from V and 1 base from J; junction bases left unmatched: 14. CDR1 and CDR2 from the germline V gene are MNHNY and SVGAGI (reference sequence). The CDR3 totals 18 residues. This CDR3 is CASSFSPGQAAPNTEAFF. The CDR3 nucleotides read TGTGCCAGCAGTTTCTCCCCGGGACAGGCTGCGCCGAACACTGAAGCTTTCTTT.

The chain links TRBV27 to TRBJ2-7; D remains ambiguous. Between the trimmed V and J ends, which lost 3 bases and 3 bases, there was a span of 9 bases. Germline loops: CDR1 MNHEY, CDR2 SMNVEV (reference sequence). The CDR3 spans 13 residues. CDR3 loop: CASSLGMFYEQYF. The CDR3 region has the DNA TGTGCCAGCAGTTTGGGCATGTTCTACGAGCAGTACTTC.

In this sample, this clonotype turned up many times. V is TRBV6-1 and J is TRBJ2-6, with unresolved D. V was shortened by 3 bases and J by 0 bases, with 3 bases between the two germline ends. Germline V gene sequence: CDR1 MNHNS, CDR2 SASEGT. The CDR3 length is 14 residues. CDR3 nucleotide sequence: TGTGCCAGCAGTGACAACTCTGGGGCCAACGTCCTGACTTTC. It codes for CASSDNSGANVLTF.

In this sample, this clonotype turned up many times. The chain couples TRBV15 to TRBJ2-7; D perhaps matches TRBD2 (6 bases). Germline V CDR1 and CDR2: LNHNV, YYDKDF (reference sequence). This CDR3 has 15 amino acids. Deletions cut 0 bases from V and 5 bases from J, with 14 bases between. In DNA form, the CDR3 reads TGTGCCACCAGCAGAGAGTCCGGGAGTAACCACGAGCAGTACTTC. Translating it yields CATSRESGSNHEQYF.

This sequence joins TRBV3-1 and TRBJ1-1, with D uncertain. Trimming took 2 bases from V and 5 from J, leaving 9 bases between them. The germline gives CDR1 LGHDT, CDR2 YNNKEL (reference sequence). The CDR3 is 13 residues long. The CDR3 reads CASSQLLGTEAFF. The CDR3 region has the DNA TGTGCCAGCAGCCAACTTTTGGGGACTGAAGCTTTCTTT.

This clonotype was detected only a few times. This chain uses TRBV7-6 with TRBJ2-1; either TRBD1 or TRBD2 may fit D (7 bases each). The V gene lost 2 bases and the J gene lost 5 bases, with 28 bases spanning the gap. The CDR3 is made up of 20 amino acids. Germline CDR1 SGHVS, CDR2 FNYEAQ. CDR3 sequence: CASSLRGGGLWNAKNNEQFF. CDR3 sequence (DNA): TGTGCCAGCAGCTTACGGGGAGGGGGCCTATGGAACGCTAAGAACAATGAGCAGTTCTTC.

The count of this clonotype is one. This chain joins TRBV6-2 or TRBV6-3 and TRBJ2-7; 10 nucleotides match TRBD2. The CDR3 spans 15 residues. V dropped 2 bases and J dropped 7; count of bases not matched to a gene: 8. CDR1 is MNHEY and CDR2 is SVGEGT in the germline V gene. CDR3 in amino acids: CASSYGASGSGEQYF. CDR3 DNA sequence: TGTGCCAGCAGTTACGGGGCTAGCGGGAGTGGGGAGCAGTACTTC.

This clonotype showed up just a few times. CDR3 nucleotides: TGTGCCAGCAGCGACCCAGGTATCCCGAGCTCCTACGAGCAGTACTTC. It is translated as CASSDPGIPSSYEQYF. V is TRBV7-9 and J is TRBJ2-7, with no clear D. From germline, CDR1 is SEHNR and CDR2 FQNEAQ (reference sequence). V was clipped by 5 bases and J by 0 bases, with 17 bases between them. This CDR3 contains 16 residues.

This clonotype was picked up a small number of times. The CDR3 region has the DNA TGCGCCAGCAGCTTCGGTCAGGGTCCCTACGAGCAGTACTTC. Its protein product is CASSFGQGPYEQYF. The chain carries TRBV5-1 and TRBJ2-7, with D perhaps TRBD1 (5 bases). Germline CDR1 and CDR2: SGHRS and YFSETQ. Trimming removed 2 bases from V and 2 bases from J, with 11 bases in between. The CDR3 totals 14 residues.

The gene calls are TRBV7-9 and TRBJ2-7, with unresolved D. Germline V gives CDR1 SEHNR, CDR2 FQNEAQ (reference sequence). Trimming shortened V by 5 bases and J by 2 bases, and 13 bases separated the two germline ends. The CDR3 length is 14 residues. The CDR3 loop reads CASSVGHGTYEQYF. The CDR3 DNA follows: TGTGCCAGCAGCGTCGGCCATGGGACCTACGAGCAGTACTTC.

The chain employs TRBV12-3 or TRBV12-4 and TRBJ2-5, with D unclear. V was trimmed by 7 bases and J by 4 bases, leaving 10 bases between them. This CDR3 is built from 12 residues. The CDR3 sequence is CASTPEGETQYF. The CDR3 bases are TGTGCCAGCACCCCCGAAGGAGAGACCCAGTACTTC.

There are a few counts of this clonotype. The V call is TRBV18, the J call TRBJ2-1; the D call may be TRBD1 or TRBD2 (5 bases each). The CDR3 has 16 amino acids. The V end was cut by 3 bases, the J end by 3 bases, with 15 bases between. Germline assignment: CDR1 KGHSH and CDR2 LQKENI. CDR3 sequence reads: CASSPTTPGSYNEQFF. The CDR3, as DNA: TGTGCCAGCTCACCTACCACGCCAGGGAGCTACAATGAGCAGTTCTTC.

The chain has TRBV20-1 and TRBJ2-3, with 8 bases fitting TRBD2. Germline V CDR1 and CDR2: DFQATT, SNEGSKA (reference sequence). Trimming cost V 0 bases and J 3 bases; bases outside gene matches: 8. This CDR3 has 16 amino acids. Written as DNA, the CDR3 is TGCAGTGCTAGAGATAAAAGCGGGAGAACAACAGATACGCAGTATTTT. As protein: CSARDKSGRTTDTQYF.

This clonotype was seen only once. The V and J genes are TRBV27 and TRBJ2-7, with D possibly being TRBD1 or TRBD2 (5 bases each). The V and J ends lost 3 bases and 5 bases respectively, with 26 bases between them. Germline V gene lookup returns CDR1 MNHEY and CDR2 SMNVEV (reference sequence). The CDR3 covers 18 residues. The CDR3 sequence: CASSFLGADSGPGNEQYF. The DNA of the CDR3 is TGTGCCAGCAGTTTTCTCGGAGCTGATTCGGGGCCGGGAAACGAGCAGTACTTC.

This clonotype turned up a few times. The rearrangement joins TRBV7-9 to TRBJ1-3, with 7 bases lining up with TRBD1. Germline V gene lookup returns CDR1 SEHNR and CDR2 FQNEAQ (reference sequence). V lost 0 bases, J lost 3 bases, and 8 bases stayed unmatched. CDR3 size: 17 residues. The CDR3 nucleotides read TGTGCCAGCAGCTTAGCCCTATACAGGGGTGTTGGAAACACCATATATTTT. Translation: CASSLALYRGVGNTIYF. The variable domain in full, with the rest retrieved from reference TRBV7-9 and TRBJ1-3, is DTGVSQNPRHKITKRGQNVTFRCDPISEHNRLYWYRQTLGQGPEFLTYFQNEAQLEKSRLLSDRFSAERPKGSFSTLEIQRTEQGDSAMYLCASSLALYRGVGNTIYFGEGSWLTVV.

The table lists this clonotype with a few counts. The chain has TRBV6-5 and TRBJ2-5; tentative D call: TRBD2 (5 bases). Trimming pared 2 bases from V and 4 bases from J, leaving 14 bases between. CDR1 and CDR2 from the germline V gene are MNHEY and SVGAGI. The CDR3 is 15 residues long. The DNA for the CDR3 is TGTGCCAGCAGTTACGCTCTAGCACGGGGAGAGACCCAGTACTTC. Translating it yields CASSYALARGETQYF.

This clonotype has at least ten counts. The V and J genes are TRBV12-3 or TRBV12-4 and TRBJ2-1, with TRBD2 identical over 12 bases. V gave up 3 bases and J gave up 4 bases; unmatched junction bases: 1. There are 15 residues in the CDR3. The CDR3 loop is CASSFGLAGYNEQFF. As DNA, the CDR3 is TGTGCCAGCAGTTTCGGACTAGCGGGATACAATGAGCAGTTCTTC.

This clonotype showed up just a few times. The gene calls are TRBV29-1 and TRBJ1-1; possibly TRBD1 for D (5 bases). Germline CDR1 is SQVTM and CDR2 is ANQGSEA. The V gene lost 7 bases and the J gene lost 6 bases, with 15 bases spanning the gap. CDR3 size: 12 residues. CDR3 bases: TGCAGCGCCCATGGGGGGGGGGCTGAAGCTTTCTTT. This sequence encodes CSAHGGGAEAFF.